This TCR beta chain is from a study of identical twins. Findings and caveats of the study: Where out-of-frame alpha sequences were twin-shared, they showed excess low generation probability.

TCRdb processed the 5' RACE reads anew with MiXCR; each CDR3 protein has one entry. The sample consists of roughly 750,000 distinct CDR3 sequences, approximately 21% of them appearing once. There are 10 residues in the CDR3. The V end lost 8 bases, the J end lost 10 bases, and 10 bases lay between the germline ends. CDR1 is SNHLY, CDR2 FYNNEI, per germline. This clonotype was observed many times. Its target is unknown. These same data were also listed under a study on T cells expressing NK-cell markers.

The sample consisted of PBMCs. The chain carries TRBV2 and TRBJ2-3; D uncertain. This TCR was recovered from a young woman in good health. The DNA of the CDR3 is TGTGCCAGCCTAAAGTCGGCGCAGTATTTT. Amino acids: CASLKSAQYF.